Below, 5 T cell receptor beta chains from the same sample are listed, as sequenced in a study of cytomegalovirus exposure and HLA in healthy donors. It was with 60 Vbeta and 13 Jbeta primers that the PCR ran. TCRdb's copy holds only in-frame clones and misses some; the assay was immunoSEQ multiplex PCR. The repertoire holds about 98,000 clones, with about 81% as singletons. Sequencing input: PBMCs. These receptors were obtained from a man aged 35-49 years in good health and CMV-seronegative.

The chain is built from TRBV5-4 and TRBJ1-1; D gene ambiguous. V gave up 0 bases and J gave up 3 bases, with 12 bases separating them. Germline assignment: CDR1 SGHNT and CDR2 YYREEE (reference sequence). The CDR3 length is 15 residues. The CDR3 DNA reads TGTGCCAGCAGCTTGGATTATACAGTTTACACTGAAGCTTTCTTT. Residues: CASSLDYTVYTEAFF.

This rearrangement joins TRBV9 to TRBJ2-3, with 7 bases aligning to TRBD1. Per germline, CDR1 SGDLS and CDR2 YYNGEE. The CDR3 is 15 amino acids. Germline trimming cut 3 bases from V and 7 bases from J; bases unmatched to any gene: 11. The CDR3 loop is CASSASHTGANTQYF. CDR3 coding DNA: TGTGCCAGCAGCGCTAGCCATACAGGGGCGAATACGCAGTATTTT.

The chain uses TRBV9 and TRBJ1-6; 7 bases are a match to TRBD1. Per germline, CDR1 SGDLS and CDR2 YYNGEE. The CDR3 extends over 15 amino acids. Losses at the gene ends were 4 bases for V and 7 bases for J; bases not matched to a gene: 8. The DNA for the CDR3 is TGTGCCAGCAGCCCGACAGGGCGCGGCAATTCACCCCTCCACTTT. Its protein product is CASSPTGRGNSPLHF.

CDR3 coding DNA: TGTGCCAGCAGCTCAAAGAGCTCCTACGAGCAGTACTTC. It translates to CASSSKSSYEQYF. The V call is TRBV7-9, the J call TRBJ2-5, with D hard to call. The DNA end favors TRBJ2-7, so the J call may be wrong. Germline V gene data show CDR1 as SEHNR and CDR2 as FQNEAQ (reference sequence). The CDR3 sequence is 13 residues long.

Comments on this clone: At one of its ends the junction is not consistent with the germline gene, which may arise from a read error. The genes are TRBV4-2 and TRBJ1-6; tentatively, D is TRBD1 (6 bases). The CDR3 is made up of 16 amino acids. The germline V gene encodes CDR1 LGHNA and CDR2 YNFKEQ. CDR3 amino acids: CASGQDEGQVDSPLHF. Written as DNA, the CDR3 is TGTGCCAGCGGCCAAGACGAGGGACAAGTTGATTCACCCCTCCACTTT.